The T cell receptor (beta chain) under discussion was sequenced for a study of shared clonotypes between healthy human individuals. Naive CD8 isolation took CD45RO-negative cells positively selected for CCR7 and excluded terminally differentiated effector memory CD45RA+ cells. Within Nashville, Tennessee resided all donors, each a Caucasian adult. The data were produced by immunoSEQ multiplex PCR, yet TCRdb's version contains in-frame clones alone and is incomplete. The repertoire holds under 600,000 clones, with more than 95% as singletons. Of note for this clone: The antigen remains unidentified.

Study observations and caveats: Naive subsets generally had larger estimated richness than memory subsets.

The V gene's germline CDR1 is SEHNR and CDR2 FQNEAQ (reference sequence). The CDR3 spans 12 residues. Trimming shortened V by 6 bases and J by 1 base, and 6 bases separated the two germline ends. The sample consisted of naive CD8+ T cells sorted from blood. The chain has TRBV7-9 and TRBJ2-5; D is uncertain. This receptor was identified in a young man in good health. The CDR3 DNA reads TGTGCCAGCAGATTGATCCAAGAGACCCAGTACTTC. Translating gives CASRLIQETQYF. The full variable domain, with the rest looked up from reference TRBV7-9 and TRBJ2-5, is DTGVSQNPRHKITKRGQNVTFRCDPISEHNRLYWYRQTLGQGPEFLTYFQNEAQLEKSRLLSDRFSAERPKGSFSTLEIQRTEQGDSAMYLCASRLIQETQYFGPGTRLLVL.